Shown below are 31 T cell receptor beta chains from a single sample sequenced in a study of T cells after yellow fever vaccination. MiXCR, run by TCRdb on the 5' RACE reads, gives a single entry per CDR3 protein. The sample lists a few hundred thousand distinct CDR3 sequences; around 17% were seen once. The source was PBMCs, collected about 5 days after the first yellow fever vaccination. Receptors originate from a man in his late teens or twenties who received the YFV17D yellow fever vaccine.

This clonotype was seen only a few times. V gene TRBV20-1 combines with J gene TRBJ1-1; D remains unclear. The CDR3 is 15 residues long. Trimming cost V 0 bases and J 4 bases, with 15 bases left between them. CDR1 is DFQATT and CDR2 is SNEGSKA in the germline V gene (reference sequence). For the CDR3, the DNA is TGCAGTGCTAGAGATTTCGTCCAGTCAGGCACTGAAGCTTTCTTT. It is translated as CSARDFVQSGTEAFF.

The table lists this clonotype with a few counts. The chain is built from TRBV7-3 and TRBJ1-6; D is undetermined. The germline V gene encodes CDR1 SGHTA and CDR2 FQGTGA. The CDR3 extends over 15 amino acids. Trimming removed 0 bases at V and 7 bases at J, with 10 bases between. The CDR3, as DNA: TGTGCCAGCAGCTTAACGCTTGGGGAAAATTCACCCCTCCACTTT. Translated: CASSLTLGENSPLHF.

This clonotype appeared a few times. The rearrangement links TRBV7-6 to TRBJ2-5, with 7 bases that match TRBD2. The germline CDR1 and CDR2 sequences are SGHVS and FNYEAQ. The CDR3 is 15 residues long. The J segment lost 5 bases and the V segment lost 1 base, leaving 7 bases of the junction unmatched. For the CDR3, the DNA is TGTGCCAGCAGCTTAGGGGGGACTATCGATGAGACCCAGTACTTC. This codes for CASSLGGTIDETQYF.

The chain combines TRBV23-1 with TRBJ1-1; 7 bases map to TRBD1. TRBV23-1 is an ORF, with its function uncertain. The junction had 12 bases not matched to a gene; V was cut back by 0 bases and J by 2 bases. The CDR3 has 18 amino acids. The CDR3 sequence is CASSQSLSYRGRNTEAFF. The CDR3 DNA reads as TGCGCCAGCAGTCAATCTTTAAGTTACAGGGGCCGAAACACTGAAGCTTTCTTT.

This clonotype was found a few times. This chain uses TRBV20-1 with TRBJ1-1; D is unclear. Per the germline V gene, CDR1 is DFQATT and CDR2 is SNEGSKA (reference sequence). The V end was cut by 0 bases, the J end by 3 bases, with 2 bases between. The CDR3 contains 11 residues. The CDR3 loop is CSARDDTEAFF. The CDR3 nucleotides read TGCAGTGCTAGAGATGACACTGAAGCTTTCTTT.

This rearrangement joins TRBV6-1 to TRBJ2-1; D might be TRBD1 (6 bases). Looked up from germline, CDR1 is MNHNS and CDR2 is SASEGT. The CDR3 is 15 amino acids. The V gene lost 5 bases and the J gene lost 4 bases, with 15 bases spanning the gap. As DNA, the CDR3 is TGTGCCAGCAGTAGCCGGGACACGGGGTACAATGAGCAGTTCTTC. Amino acids: CASSSRDTGYNEQFF.

This clonotype was detected a few times. The chain carries TRBV5-1 and TRBJ2-3; 9 bases agree with TRBD1. Germline-derived CDR1 and CDR2 are SGHRS and YFSETQ. V lost 4 bases, J lost 8 bases, and 8 bases stayed unmatched. This CDR3 spans 14 amino acids. The CDR3 sequence is CASSLGTGKGTQYF. CDR3 in DNA: TGCGCCAGCAGCCTCGGGACAGGGAAAGGTACGCAGTATTTT.

In its sample, this clonotype was seen a few times. V is TRBV27 and J is TRBJ2-5, with 8 bases fitting TRBD1. The ends lost 4 bases at V and 0 bases at J; junction bases unmatched: 4. Looked up from germline, CDR1 is MNHEY and CDR2 is SMNVEV (reference sequence). This CDR3 region has 15 residues. The CDR3 region has the DNA TGTGCCAGCAGTTCCCGGGACAGGTACCAAGAGACCCAGTACTTC. Translated: CASSSRDRYQETQYF.

The chain is built from TRBV18 and TRBJ1-1; D is unresolved. V shed 6 bases and J shed 6 bases, with 17 bases lying between them. Per the germline V gene, CDR1 is KGHSH and CDR2 is LQKENI. This CDR3 contains 14 residues. In DNA form, the CDR3 reads TGTGCCAGCTCCCCTGGAGGGTCCGACGCTGAAGCTTTCTTT. Amino acid sequence: CASSPGGSDAEAFF.

The table lists this clonotype with a few counts. The rearrangement uses TRBV30 and TRBJ1-6; D remains unclear. The V gene's germline CDR1 is GTSNPN and CDR2 SVGIG (reference sequence). Trimming removed 4 bases at V and 10 bases at J, with 14 bases between. This CDR3 region has 13 residues. CDR3 in amino acids: CAWTIPKGSPLHF. The CDR3 bases are TGTGCCTGGACCATCCCCAAGGGCTCACCCCTCCACTTT.

The V gene is TRBV18, the J gene TRBJ2-5; TRBD1 agrees at 11 bases. The CDR3 totals 14 residues. J was trimmed by 5 bases and V by 6 bases; bases with no gene match: 5. Germline CDR1 and CDR2: KGHSH and LQKENI. In nucleotides, the CDR3 is TGTGCCAGCTCGGAGGGGACAGGGGGTGAGACCCAGTACTTC. This encodes CASSEGTGGETQYF.

This clonotype was recorded a few times. The chain is built from TRBV7-2 and TRBJ1-1, with a weak D call TRBD1 (6 bases). CDR1 SGHTA and CDR2 FQGNSA come from the germline V gene. This CDR3 contains 13 residues. The V gene lost 6 bases and the J gene lost 1 base, with 9 bases spanning the gap. The CDR3, as DNA: TGTGCCAGCAGGCAACAGGGGAACACTGAAGCTTTCTTT. Protein sequence: CASRQQGNTEAFF.

The genes are TRBV28 and TRBJ1-1; TRBD1 might be the D (5 bases). This CDR3 contains 17 residues. V was pared by 3 bases and J by 1 base, with 18 bases between. The V gene's germline CDR1 is MDHEN and CDR2 SYDVKM. CDR3: CASSFWTNSGRNTEAFF. The CDR3 region has the DNA TGTGCCAGCAGTTTTTGGACAAATTCAGGTCGGAACACTGAAGCTTTCTTT. The full variable domain, its missing parts supplied by reference TRBV28 and TRBJ1-1, is DVKVTQSSRYLVKRTGEKVFLECVQDMDHENMFWYRQDPGLGLRLIYFSYDVKMKEKGDIPEGYSVSREKKERFSLILESASTNQTSMYLCASSFWTNSGRNTEAFFGQGTRLTVV.

There are a few counts of this clonotype. The chain is built from TRBV7-9 and TRBJ2-3, with 8 bases identical to TRBD1. CDR1 SEHNR and CDR2 FQNEAQ come from the germline V gene (reference sequence). The trim removed 5 bases at V and 2 bases at J, leaving 9 bases unmatched. This CDR3 spans 16 amino acids. CDR3 protein: CASSRGQGGTTDTQYF. CDR3 sequence (DNA): TGTGCCAGCAGCCGTGGACAGGGTGGGACCACAGATACGCAGTATTTT.

This clonotype was counted only a few times. The junction departs from germline at one end; a sequencing error may be responsible. The chain uses TRBV7-7 and TRBJ2-3; D may be TRBD2 (6 bases). CDR1 and CDR2 (germline): SSHAT, FNYEAQ (reference sequence). The CDR3 runs to 13 residues. The CDR3 nucleotides read TGTGCTAGCAGCAGTACGGAGGGAGATACGCAGTATTTT. Amino acid sequence: CASSSTEGDTQYF.

CDR3 region: CASSSRGSGRDTQYF. The CDR3 DNA is TGTGCCAGCAGTTCTAGAGGGTCAGGGAGAGATACGCAGTATTTT. V usage is TRBV6-5 and J usage is TRBJ2-3; D is tentatively TRBD1 or TRBD2 (5 bases each). The germline V gene has CDR1 MNHEY and CDR2 SVGAGI. Trimming took off 4 bases at V and 5 bases at J, with 16 bases between the two ends. The CDR3 is 15 amino acids.

This clonotype was observed a handful of times. This chain links TRBV20-1 with TRBJ2-7; D is undetermined. CDR3 length: 13 amino acids. V was shortened by 5 bases and J by 3 bases, with 14 bases between the two germline ends. Germline-derived CDR1 and CDR2 are DFQATT and SNEGSKA (reference sequence). CDR3 nucleotides: TGCAGTGCTGCGATTGGGCTACTCTACGAGCAGTACTTC. It specifies CSAAIGLLYEQYF.

This clonotype has only a few counts. CDR3 loop: CARGPGGQHNEQFF. CDR3 nucleotide sequence: TGTGCCAGGGGCCCCGGGGGACAGCACAATGAGCAGTTCTTC. The chain joins TRBV5-6 to TRBJ2-1; D may be TRBD1 (7 bases). Trimming removed 8 bases at V and 5 bases at J, with 17 bases between. From germline, CDR1 is SGHDT and CDR2 YYEEEE. The CDR3 length is 14 residues.

V is TRBV12-3 or TRBV12-4 and J is TRBJ1-2, with TRBD1 matching 8 bases. The CDR3 has 16 amino acids. J lost 1 base, V lost 6 bases, and 10 bases had no gene match. CDR3 protein: CASRMGRGPDNYGYTF. The CDR3 DNA sequence: TGTGCCAGCAGGATGGGCAGGGGGCCGGATAACTATGGCTACACCTTC.

This clonotype was recorded at least ten times. The rearrangement links TRBV12-3 or TRBV12-4 to TRBJ2-6; no clear D gene. The V and J ends lost 5 bases and 4 bases respectively, with 3 bases between them. The CDR3 is 12 amino acids. This CDR3 is CASSPGANVLTF. The CDR3 coding sequence is TGTGCCAGCAGTCCCGGGGCCAACGTCCTGACTTTC.

The rearrangement joins TRBV9 to TRBJ2-7; D is perhaps TRBD1 (6 bases). This CDR3 is 13 amino acids long. Germline CDR1 is SGDLS and CDR2 is YYNGEE. The ends were cut back, 3 bases at V and 3 bases at J, with 10 bases in the middle. DNA for the CDR3: TGTGCCAGCAGCGGCCAGGACAGCTACGAGCAGTACGTC. This codes for CASSGQDSYEQYV.

There are a few counts of this clonotype. This chain uses TRBV2 with TRBJ2-7, with 13 nucleotides matching TRBD2. V lost 1 base, J lost 4 bases, and 4 bases stayed unmatched. Germline values: CDR1 SNHLY, CDR2 FYNNEI. The CDR3 runs to 16 residues. CDR3 in DNA: TGTGCCAGCAGTGAAGGGACTAGCGGGGGAGGATACGAGCAGTACGTC. It codes for CASSEGTSGGGYEQYV.

There are a few counts of this clonotype. The rearrangement links TRBV27 to TRBJ2-2; weak D call: TRBD1 (6 bases). CDR1 MNHEY and CDR2 SMNVEV come from the germline V gene (reference sequence). The CDR3 is 12 amino acids. V lost 6 bases and J lost 8, with 10 bases in between. CDR3 sequence reads: CASRQDRGELFF. The CDR3 DNA reads as TGTGCCAGCAGGCAAGACAGGGGGGAGCTGTTTTTT.

The chain recombines TRBV24-1 with TRBJ2-3; 10 bases align to TRBD2. CDR1 and CDR2 from the germline V gene are KGHDR and SFDVKD. Unmatched junction bases numbered 2, after V lost 3 bases and J lost 0 bases. CDR3 length equals 16 residues. In DNA form, the CDR3 reads TGTGCCACCAGTGATAGCGGGGGGGCTAGCACAGATACGCAGTATTTT. Amino acid sequence: CATSDSGGASTDTQYF.

The V gene is TRBV4-3, the J gene TRBJ2-2, with 8 bases that match TRBD1. Germline CDR1 reads LGHNA; CDR2 reads YSLEER. V lost 0 bases, J lost 3 bases, and 3 bases stayed unmatched. The CDR3 loop spans 16 amino acids. The CDR3 DNA reads as TGCGCCAGCAGCCAAGACGGGACAGGTTACACCGGGGAGCTGTTTTTT. Protein product: CASSQDGTGYTGELFF.

This clonotype appeared a few times. V and J are TRBV4-3 and TRBJ2-3; 7 bases match TRBD1. CDR3 length equals 15 residues. The germline gives CDR1 LGHNA, CDR2 YSLEER. Germline trimming cut 8 bases from V and 2 bases from J; bases unmatched to any gene: 10. The CDR3 nucleotides read TGCGCCAGCGGGAAGACAGGGCTCCCCACAGATACGCAGTATTTT. It specifies CASGKTGLPTDTQYF.

This clonotype has a handful of counts. The chain joins TRBV2 to TRBJ1-4; D gene uncertain. V shed 2 bases and J shed 7 bases, with 14 bases lying between them. The CDR3 runs to 15 residues. Germline V CDR1 and CDR2: SNHLY, FYNNEI. The CDR3 nucleotides are TGTGCCAGCAGTGAAATCGGAGTCCGTAGTGAAAAACTGTTTTTT. Translating it yields CASSEIGVRSEKLFF.

The sample holds a few counts of this clonotype. This rearrangement joins TRBV20-1 to TRBJ2-5; no firm D call. Deletions cut 4 bases from V and 6 bases from J, with 9 bases between. Germline loops: CDR1 DFQATT, CDR2 SNEGSKA (reference sequence). The CDR3 is 11 residues long. The CDR3 DNA is TGCAGTGCTATAGTCAGGCAGACCCAGTACTTC. It is translated as CSAIVRQTQYF.

This clonotype was seen only a few times. The CDR3 reads CASSFYRQAAFF. CDR3 in DNA: TGTGCCAGCAGCTTTTATAGACAGGCGGCTTTCTTT. The chain carries TRBV5-4 and TRBJ1-1; perhaps TRBD1 as D (6 bases). CDR1 SGHNT and CDR2 YYREEE come from the germline V gene (reference sequence). V was pared by 2 bases and J by 11 bases, with 13 bases between. CDR3 length: 12 amino acids.

The chain is built from TRBV20-1 and TRBJ2-5, with D possibly TRBD1 on 6 matching bases. The germline V gene has CDR1 DFQATT and CDR2 SNEGSKA (reference sequence). V was trimmed by 3 bases and J by 0 bases, leaving 14 bases between them. This CDR3 is built from 15 residues. CDR3 bases: TGCAGTGCTAGCGACCTTCAGGGGTACCAAGAGACCCAGTACTTC. This translates into CSASDLQGYQETQYF.

The V and J genes are TRBV7-6 and TRBJ2-3; 8 bases agree with TRBD2. The germline V gene has CDR1 SGHVS and CDR2 FNYEAQ. V was clipped by 3 bases and J by 0 bases; unmatched bases: 2. CDR3 length: 15 residues. This chain's CDR3 is CASSLERESTDTQYF. The CDR3 DNA reads TGTGCCAGCAGCTTGGAGCGGGAGAGCACAGATACGCAGTATTTT.